The 26 T cell receptor beta chains listed next were all sequenced from one sample in a study of response to subunit inactivated influenza vaccine. TCRdb re-called the RT-PCR reads with MiXCR, one entry per CDR3 protein. The repertoire holds more than 400,000 distinct CDR3 sequences, roughly 11% seen once, with roughly 12% in the top ten. The sample here was PBMCs from blood, taken about 40 days after vaccination. The receptors come from a man between 45 and 60 years old who received an inactivated influenza vaccine.

This clonotype was counted ten times or more. The chain employs TRBV7-2 and TRBJ2-5, with D uncertain. Germline CDR1 reads SGHTA; CDR2 reads FQGNSA. Trimming shortened V by 2 bases and J by 0 bases, and 4 bases separated the two germline ends. There are 13 residues in the CDR3. The CDR3 region has the DNA TGTGCCAGCAGCTTAAACAACCAAGAGACCCAGTACTTC. It specifies CASSLNNQETQYF. Together with reference TRBV7-2 and TRBJ2-5, the CDR3 gives the full variable domain: GAGVSQSPSNKVTEKGKDVELRCDPISGHTALYWYRQSLGQGLEFLIYFQGNSAPDKSGLPSDRFSAERTGGSVSTLTIQRTQQEDSAVYLCASSLNNQETQYFGPGTRLLVL.

V usage is TRBV7-6 and J usage is TRBJ2-5; D gene ambiguous. The V end was cut by 0 bases, the J end by 1 base, with 6 bases between. Germline V gene data show CDR1 as SGHVS and CDR2 as FNYEAQ. The CDR3 consists of 14 residues. In DNA form, the CDR3 reads TGTGCCAGCAGCTTAGCTCGACTCCAAGAGACCCAGTACTTC. Its protein product is CASSLARLQETQYF.

The chain employs TRBV30 and TRBJ2-5, with a tentative D call TRBD1 (5 bases). Germline lookup yields CDR1 GTSNPN and CDR2 SVGIG (reference sequence). Trimming took off 3 bases at V and 0 bases at J, with 8 bases between the two ends. The CDR3 sequence is 13 residues long. The CDR3 spells CAWSPGYQETQYF. DNA for the CDR3: TGTGCCTGGAGCCCAGGGTACCAAGAGACCCAGTACTTC.

The chain carries TRBV5-1 and TRBJ2-1; D assignment may be TRBD1 or TRBD2 (5 bases each). Trimming shortened V by 2 bases and J by 5 bases, and 14 bases separated the two germline ends. This CDR3 spans 15 amino acids. Germline CDR1 and CDR2: SGHRS and YFSETQ. The CDR3: CASSLIAQGNNEQFF. The CDR3 nucleotides are TGCGCCAGCAGCTTAATAGCGCAGGGTAACAATGAGCAGTTCTTC.

This rearrangement joins TRBV2 to TRBJ2-4, with D possibly TRBD1 on 5 matching bases. Germline lookup yields CDR1 SNHLY and CDR2 FYNNEI. The CDR3 spans 14 residues. With 7 bases removed from V and 8 bases from J, the gap between germline ends came to 18 bases. The CDR3, as DNA: TGTGCCAGCAAGGGTCAAGGGGTGGCGGACATTCAGTACTTC. It specifies CASKGQGVADIQYF.

This clonotype has just a few counts. CDR3 coding DNA: TGTGCCAGCAGTGTCGACAGGGGTATGGGCAATGAGCAGTTCTTC. Translated, it gives CASSVDRGMGNEQFF. V usage is TRBV6-1 and J usage is TRBJ2-1; TRBD1 matches 8 bases. The CDR3 is 15 residues long. V trimming: 4 bases; J trimming: 6 bases; junction bases outside the gene matches: 8. Germline V CDR1 and CDR2: MNHNS, SASEGT.

The chain joins TRBV20-1 to TRBJ1-2, with D perhaps TRBD1 (6 bases). Germline V gene data show CDR1 as DFQATT and CDR2 as SNEGSKA (reference sequence). There are 14 residues in the CDR3. The V end lost 4 bases, the J end lost 3 bases, and 15 bases lay between the germline ends. CDR3 amino acids: CSATLGGADYGYTF. The CDR3, as DNA: TGCAGTGCTACCCTAGGGGGGGCCGACTATGGCTACACCTTC.

This clonotype was seen more than once but under ten times. This sequence joins TRBV27 and TRBJ1-3; D might be TRBD1 (6 bases). Germline V gene lookup returns CDR1 MNHEY and CDR2 SMNVEV (reference sequence). Trimming removed 2 bases from V and 3 bases from J, with 8 bases in between. The CDR3 sequence is 14 residues long. The CDR3 is CASSLGGGGNTIYF. The CDR3 DNA follows: TGTGCCAGCAGTTTAGGGGGCGGTGGAAACACCATATATTTT.

The V and J genes are TRBV10-3 and TRBJ2-7; D not certain. The ends were cut back, 3 bases at V and 6 bases at J, with 12 bases in the middle. The CDR3 is 13 amino acids. In germline, CDR1 is ENHRY, CDR2 SYGVKD. The CDR3 DNA is TGTGCCATCAGTGACCCTATCGTCCGCGAGCAGTACTTC. Encoded protein: CAISDPIVREQYF.

This clonotype was observed a handful of times. The chain is built from TRBV6-2 or TRBV6-3 and TRBJ2-5; 9 bases match TRBD1. V lost 5 bases to trimming and J lost 5 bases; unmatched junction nucleotides: 6. The germline CDR1 and CDR2 sequences are MNHEY and SVGEGT. The CDR3 sequence is 14 residues long. CDR3: CASSRDRARETQYF. The CDR3 nucleotides are TGTGCCAGCAGTAGGGACAGGGCCCGGGAGACCCAGTACTTC.

This clonotype was seen a handful of times. CDR3 nucleotide sequence: TGTGCCAGTAGTATTGCAGGGATCGACGAGCAGTACTTC. Translating gives CASSIAGIDEQYF. The chain joins TRBV19 to TRBJ2-7, with D perhaps TRBD1 (5 bases). V lost 3 bases to trimming and J lost 5 bases, with 11 bases between them. The CDR3 consists of 13 residues. In germline, CDR1 is LNHDA, CDR2 SQIVND (reference sequence).

This clonotype has ten or more counts. This chain uses TRBV5-1 with TRBJ2-7; D is uncertain. The germline CDR1 and CDR2 sequences are SGHRS and YFSETQ. The V gene lost 0 bases and the J gene lost 0 bases, with 7 bases spanning the gap. The length of the CDR3 is 14 residues. CDR3 region: CASSLVTDSYEQYF. For the CDR3, the DNA is TGCGCCAGCAGCTTGGTTACAGACTCCTACGAGCAGTACTTC.

The gene calls are TRBV20-1 and TRBJ2-3; 12 nucleotides line up with TRBD2. Germline trimming cut 5 bases from V and 4 bases from J; bases unmatched to any gene: 10. Per the germline V gene, CDR1 is DFQATT and CDR2 is SNEGSKA (reference sequence). The CDR3 sequence is 16 residues long. CDR3 in amino acids: CSALSPSGGAADTQYF. CDR3 nucleotide sequence: TGCAGTGCTCTTTCTCCTAGCGGGGGGGCGGCAGATACGCAGTATTTT.

In its sample, this clonotype was seen a few times. V gene TRBV4-1 combines with J gene TRBJ2-3; D gene uncertain. Trimming pared 0 bases from V and 6 bases from J, leaving 16 bases between. Germline V CDR1 and CDR2: MGHRA, YSYEKL. The CDR3 has 16 amino acids. As DNA, the CDR3 is TGCGCCAGCAGCCAAGATATACCCACCCCGTGGGATACGCAGTATTTT. Its translation is CASSQDIPTPWDTQYF.

This clonotype was detected many times. This chain uses TRBV12-3 or TRBV12-4 with TRBJ2-7; D call uncertain. The CDR3 extends over 14 amino acids. V dropped 0 bases and J dropped 0 bases, with 6 bases sitting between them. The chain's CDR3 is CASSLAGFSYEQYF. Here the CDR3 DNA reads TGTGCCAGCAGTTTAGCGGGATTCTCCTACGAGCAGTACTTC.

V is TRBV7-2 and J is TRBJ1-6; perhaps TRBD1 as D (6 bases). This CDR3 comprises 15 residues. Germline CDR1 reads SGHTA; CDR2 reads FQGNSA. V was shortened by 5 bases and J by 6 bases, with 14 bases between the two germline ends. CDR3 amino acids: CASSVEWGLNSPLHF. In DNA, the CDR3 is TGTGCCAGCAGCGTAGAGTGGGGGCTTAATTCACCCCTCCACTTT.

In its sample, this clonotype was seen many times. CDR3 residues: CSARIAGEQFF. DNA of the CDR3: TGCAGTGCCCGGATAGCGGGGGAGCAGTTCTTC. The chain employs TRBV20-1 and TRBJ2-1, with TRBD2 matching over 8 bases. The CDR3 is 11 amino acids. J gave up 10 bases and V 6 bases, and 5 bases lay outside the gene matches. Looked up from germline, CDR1 is DFQATT and CDR2 is SNEGSKA (reference sequence).

This clonotype was found a few times. The rearrangement links TRBV5-1 to TRBJ2-5, with D tentatively TRBD1 (6 bases). The CDR3 is 14 residues long. The V end was cut by 4 bases, the J end by 5 bases, with 15 bases between. Germline V CDR1 and CDR2: SGHRS, YFSETQ. The CDR3, as DNA: TGCGCCAGCAGCCTACAGGGAGTAGGGGAGACCCAGTACTTC. This gives the protein CASSLQGVGETQYF.

This clonotype was recorded at least ten times. The CDR3 nucleotides are TGTGCCAGCAGCTCATCCGGGACAGCCTTCTCCTACAATGAGCAGTTCTTC. This codes for CASSSSGTAFSYNEQFF. The chain joins TRBV5-6 to TRBJ2-1, with TRBD1 identical over 7 bases. The CDR3 consists of 17 residues. J lost 0 bases, V lost 3 bases, and 9 bases had no gene match. Germline loops: CDR1 SGHDT, CDR2 YYEEEE.

This chain links TRBV20-1 with TRBJ2-3; D gene ambiguous. The CDR3 length is 15 residues. Germline values: CDR1 DFQATT, CDR2 SNEGSKA (reference sequence). Between the trimmed V and J ends, which lost 4 bases and 2 bases, there was a span of 16 bases. In nucleotides, the CDR3 is TGCAGTGCTATCCCCCGGAGTTGGTTCACAGATACGCAGTATTTT. Its translation: CSAIPRSWFTDTQYF.

The CDR3 DNA follows: TGCGCCAGCAGCCAAGGTCCAGGGGGAACCTACGAGCAGTACTTC. Amino acids: CASSQGPGGTYEQYF. The rearrangement links TRBV4-3 to TRBJ2-7; 7 bases map to TRBD1. The CDR3 extends over 15 amino acids. CDR1 is LGHNA and CDR2 is YSLEER in the germline V gene. V lost 1 base and J lost 2; bases outside the gene matches: 5.

This sequence joins TRBV5-1 and TRBJ2-1, with D possibly matching TRBD1 (5 bases). V lost 0 bases to trimming and J lost 4 bases, with 8 bases between them. The CDR3 length is 14 residues. The germline V gene encodes CDR1 SGHRS and CDR2 YFSETQ. CDR3 sequence (DNA): TGCGCCAGCAGCTTGGAAGGGGCTTACAATGAGCAGTTCTTC. Protein: CASSLEGAYNEQFF.

The J gene is TRBJ2-7, the V gene TRBV5-8, with no clear D. CDR1 and CDR2 from the germline V gene are SGHTS and YDEGEE. The CDR3 sequence is 15 residues long. Trimming removed 1 base at V and 7 bases at J, with 18 bases between. The CDR3 loop is CASSLPPGALGEQYF. CDR3 sequence (DNA): TGTGCCAGCAGCTTGCCCCCTGGTGCCCTGGGGGAGCAGTACTTC.

V usage is TRBV5-1 and J usage is TRBJ2-7; D unclear. Germline V gene data show CDR1 as SGHRS and CDR2 as YFSETQ. With 0 bases removed from V and 6 bases from J, the gap between germline ends came to 7 bases. The length of the CDR3 is 12 residues. CDR3 in amino acids: CASSLGYSEQYF. The CDR3 DNA reads as TGCGCCAGCAGCTTGGGGTATTCCGAGCAGTACTTC.

V is TRBV11-2 and J is TRBJ2-1, with 12 positions matching TRBD2. The ends lost 1 base at V and 5 bases at J; junction bases unmatched: 9. The CDR3 is made up of 18 amino acids. CDR1 SGHAT and CDR2 FQNNGV come from the germline V gene. The CDR3 loop is CASSLVAPLAGGDNEQFF. The CDR3 DNA reads as TGTGCCAGCAGCTTAGTAGCCCCTCTAGCGGGAGGGGACAATGAGCAGTTCTTC. Variable domain in full (rest from reference TRBV11-2 and TRBJ2-1): EAGVAQSPRYKIIEKRQSVAFWCNPISGHATLYWYQQILGQGPKLLIQFQNNGVVDDSQLPKDRFSAERLKGVDSTLKIQPAKLEDSAVYLCASSLVAPLAGGDNEQFFGPGTRLTVL.

The rearrangement links TRBV24-1 to TRBJ2-3; unclear D gene. The CDR3 spans 14 residues. Germline V gene lookup returns CDR1 KGHDR and CDR2 SFDVKD. Trimming left V 5 bases short and J 2 bases short, with 10 bases between. The CDR3 sequence: CATSGASLTDTQYF. CDR3 DNA sequence: TGTGCCACCAGTGGCGCGAGCCTCACAGATACGCAGTATTTT.